The rows below give T cell receptor beta chains drawn from one sample of a study of blood T cell repertoires in COVID-19. The repertoire was sequenced with immunoSEQ multiplex PCR; TCRdb's copy has only in-frame clones and lacks some. Found here are a few hundred thousand clones, about nine tenths of them singletons; the top ten hold around 2.2%. Sequencing was done on a sample of peripheral blood. Source of these receptors: a woman aged 50 to 65 with acute or convalescent COVID-19. Each CDR3 is given with its conserved first and last residue. D genes are given only for firm matches. The size field is filled for only some rows; it gives once, few, many or a size class.

J | D | size | V | DNA | CDR3
TRBJ2-1 | . | . | TRBV11-2 | TGTGCCAGCAGCGTAGTAGTTGAGCAGTTCTTC | CASSVVVEQFF
TRBJ2-7 | TRBD2 | . | TRBV9 | TGTGCCAGCAGCCATGCCCCGGCTAGCGGAGACTACGAGCAGTACTTC | CASSHAPASGDYEQYF
TRBJ2-7 | TRBD2 | . | TRBV7-2 | TGTGCCAGCAGCTTAGCGGGTAGCGGGAGCTCCTACGAGCAGTACTTC | CASSLAGSGSSYEQYF
TRBJ2-3 | TRBD2 | . | TRBV9 | TGTGCCAGCAGCGTAGGACTAGCGGGAGCCGCAGATACGCAGTATTTT | CASSVGLAGAADTQYF
TRBJ2-5 | . | . | TRBV11-2 | TGTGCCAGCAGCTGGGGCCATCTGGAGACCCAGTACTTC | CASSWGHLETQYF
TRBJ2-7 | TRBD1 | once | TRBV27 | TGTGCCAGCAGTTTCTCGACAGGGGGCTACGAGCAGTACTTC | CASSFSTGGYEQYF
TRBJ2-5 | TRBD2 | . | TRBV19 | TGTGCCAGTAGTATTCGGCTAGCGGGGGGCGGAGAGACCCAGTACTTC | CASSIRLAGGGETQYF
TRBJ2-3 | TRBD2 | . | TRBV18 | TGTGCCAGCTCACCACTGGGCGGGAGAGATACGCAGTATTTT | CASSPLGGRDTQYF
TRBJ1-2 | TRBD1 | . | TRBV7-9 | TGTGCCAGCAGCTCGTTACAGGGGGCTGAATCTAACTATGGCTACACCTTC | CASSSLQGAESNYGYTF
TRBJ1-1 | . | . | TRBV7-9 | TGTGCCAGCAGCTTAGGGGGGCCGATCGGGACCGCCGAAGCTTTCTTT | CASSLGGPIGTAEAFF
TRBJ2-7 | . | few | TRBV5-1 | TGCGCCAGCAGCCGCGGACTTAATTCCTACGAGCAGTACTTC | CASSRGLNSYEQYF
TRBJ1-2 | TRBD1 | . | TRBV9 | TGTGCCAGCAGCCCACAACAGGGGGCGTATTATGGCTACACCTTC | CASSPQQGAYYGYTF
TRBJ2-1 | TRBD2 | . | TRBV7-6 | TGTGCCAGCAGCTCGGGACTACTTAATGAGCAGTTCTTC | CASSSGLLNEQFF
TRBJ1-2 | . | . | TRBV2 | TGTGCCAGCAGTGAACAGGGGCCCTACTATGGCTACACCTTC | CASSEQGPYYGYTF
TRBJ1-2 | TRBD1 | . | TRBV5-1 | TGCGCCAGCAGCTTGGCCCGACAGGGGATTGGCTACACCTTC | CASSLARQGIGYTF
TRBJ2-7 | . | . | TRBV6-5 | TGTGCCAGCAGTACCCCGGGACTTCCCTACGAGCAGTACTTC | CASSTPGLPYEQYF
TRBJ2-3 | . | . | TRBV9 | TGTGCCAGCAGCCCCGGGATTCTTAGCACAGATACGCAGTATTTT | CASSPGILSTDTQYF
TRBJ1-6 | . | few | TRBV14 | TGTGCCAGCAGCCCGGACAGCTCCTATAATTCACCCCTCCACTTT | CASSPDSSYNSPLHF
TRBJ2-7 | TRBD2 | . | TRBV27 | TGTGCCAGCAGTTTAGGGACTACGGGGTCCGAGCAGTACTTC | CASSLGTTGSEQYF
TRBJ1-5 | . | . | TRBV29-1 | TGCAGCGTACCTACAGGCCCCAATCAGCCCCAGCATTTT | CSVPTGPNQPQHF
TRBJ1-4 | . | . | TRBV19 | TGTGCCAGTAGTATCTTGGGCGACGGGGGTGAAAAACTGTTTTTT | CASSILGDGGEKLFF
TRBJ2-2 | TRBD2 | . | TRBV7-2 | TGTGCCAGCAGCGCTACTAGCGCCTCGGAGCTGTTTTTT | CASSATSASELFF
TRBJ2-1 | . | . | TRBV7-2 | TGTGCCAGTTCTTTTGGCGGCGGTCCTTGGGAGCAGTTCTTC | CASSFGGGPWEQFF
TRBJ2-1 | . | . | TRBV6-1 | TGTGCCAGCAGTGAAGGTTGGGCAGCCAAAGAGCAGTTCTTC | CASSEGWAAKEQFF
TRBJ2-1 | TRBD1 | . | TRBV5-1 | TGCGCCAGCAGCGTAGGACAGGGGCTCGATGAGCAGTTCTTC | CASSVGQGLDEQFF
TRBJ1-5 | . | . | TRBV24-1 | TGTGCCACCAGTCTGGCAGGGTTTAATCAGCCCCAGCATTTT | CATSLAGFNQPQHF
TRBJ1-6 | TRBD1 | . | TRBV19 | TGTGCCAGTAGCGCCACAGGGGTGGCTCTCTATAATTCACCCCTCCACTTT | CASSATGVALYNSPLHF
TRBJ2-2 | . | . | TRBV7-8 | TGTGCCAGCAGCTTACGGGGGGCTTCGGGCGGGGAGCTGTTTTTT | CASSLRGASGGELFF
TRBJ2-7 | . | . | TRBV19 | TGTGCCAGTATGGGTTGGAGCTACGAGCAGTACTTC | CASMGWSYEQYF
TRBJ2-3 | TRBD1 | . | TRBV7-2 | TGTGCCAGCAGCCTTTTTGGACAGGGGTTAACAGATACGCAGTATTTT | CASSLFGQGLTDTQYF
TRBJ2-2 | TRBD1 | . | TRBV9 | TGTGCCAGCAGCCCCCAGGGGGTTGGCACCGGGGAGCTGTTTTTT | CASSPQGVGTGELFF